This T cell receptor (beta chain) appears in the sequencing data of a study of T-cell reconstitution after alpha-beta-depleted transplantation in children. Study observations and caveats: Several hundred expanded graft clones reportedly supplied alpha-beta T cells about two months after transplant. The authors attributed T-cell counts and diversity one year after transplant mostly to newly produced T cells.

The CDR3 runs 15 residues. Germline trimming cut 2 bases from V and 3 bases from J; bases unmatched to any gene: 6. Germline-derived CDR1 and CDR2 are MNHEY and SVGAGI. This clonotype was counted only a few times. Its cognate antigen is unknown. Construction of the TCRbeta library involved unique molecular identifiers. TCRdb independently ran MiXCR on the PCR reads; one entry per CDR3 protein. The sample has roughly 240,000 distinct CDR3 sequences; around 7.8% are singletons. The origin of this receptor is a male patient between 10 and 17 years old who had a stem cell transplant for acute lymphoblastic leukemia, so the T cells may come from the graft donor. The chain carries TRBV6-5 and TRBJ2-5; 7 bases fit TRBD2. Material: PBMCs, mostly from graft donor cells, obtained 180 days after TCRalphabeta/CD19-depleted stem cell transplant. The CDR3 sequence: CASSYPASGKETQYF. CDR3 sequence (DNA): TGTGCCAGCAGTTACCCTGCTAGCGGAAAAGAGACCCAGTACTTC.